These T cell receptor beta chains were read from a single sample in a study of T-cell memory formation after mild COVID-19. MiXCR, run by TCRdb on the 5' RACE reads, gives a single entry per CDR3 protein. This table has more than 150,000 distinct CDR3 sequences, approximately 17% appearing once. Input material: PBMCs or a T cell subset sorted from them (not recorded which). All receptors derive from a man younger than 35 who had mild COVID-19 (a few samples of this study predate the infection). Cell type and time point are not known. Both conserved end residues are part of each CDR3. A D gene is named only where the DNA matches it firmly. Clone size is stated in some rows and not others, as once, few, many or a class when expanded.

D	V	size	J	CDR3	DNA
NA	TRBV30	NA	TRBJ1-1	CAWKRNLDTEAFF	TGTGCCTGGAAACGAAATTTGGATACTGAAGCTTTCTTT
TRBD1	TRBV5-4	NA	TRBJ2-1	CASSPTRGSSYNEQFF	TGTGCCAGCAGCCCAACCAGGGGGAGCTCCTACAATGAGCAGTTCTTC
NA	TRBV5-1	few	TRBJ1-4	CASSVSGADEKLFF	TGCGCCAGCAGTGTGTCAGGGGCTGATGAAAAACTGTTTTTT
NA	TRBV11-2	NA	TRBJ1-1	CASSSPGVRYAEAFF	TGTGCCAGCAGCTCCCCGGGAGTCCGGTACGCTGAAGCTTTCTTT
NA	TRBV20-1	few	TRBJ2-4	CSASPPGLAKNIQYF	TGCAGTGCTAGTCCGCCAGGACTAGCCAAAAACATTCAGTACTTC
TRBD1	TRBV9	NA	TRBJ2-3	CASSGPRGRRADTQYF	TGTGCCAGCAGCGGACCCAGGGGGCGCCGCGCAGATACGCAGTATTTT
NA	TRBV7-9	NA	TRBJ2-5	CASSLPRATQETQYF	TGTGCCAGCAGCTTACCCCGGGCCACACAAGAGACCCAGTACTTC
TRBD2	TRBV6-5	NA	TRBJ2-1	CASSYSPRTRNEQFF	TGTGCCAGCAGTTACAGCCCGAGGACTAGGAATGAGCAGTTCTTC
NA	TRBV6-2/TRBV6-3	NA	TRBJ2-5	CASSSPLAAQETQYF	TGTGCCAGCAGTTCCCCCCTGGCGGCTCAAGAGACCCAGTACTTC
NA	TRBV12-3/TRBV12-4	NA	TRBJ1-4	CASTPQGRSEKLFF	TGTGCCAGCACCCCTCAGGGGAGGAGTGAAAAACTGTTTTTT
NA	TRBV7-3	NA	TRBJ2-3	CASSLEGPPTDTQYF	TGTGCCAGCAGCTTAGAGGGCCCCCCCACAGATACGCAGTATTTT
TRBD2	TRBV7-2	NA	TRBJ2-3	CASSLQAGVTDTQYF	TGTGCCAGCAGCTTGCAAGCGGGGGTCACAGATACGCAGTATTTT
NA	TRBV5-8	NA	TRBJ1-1	CASSVAGWVNTEAFF	TGTGCCAGCAGCGTCGCGGGGTGGGTGAACACTGAAGCTTTCTTT
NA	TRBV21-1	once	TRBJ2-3	CASTGPRHSTDTQYF	TGTGCCAGCACTGGACCCCGCCATAGCACAGATACGCAGTATTTT
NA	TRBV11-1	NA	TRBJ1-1	CASSFNENTEAFF	TGTGCCAGCAGCTTCAACGAGAACACTGAAGCTTTCTTT
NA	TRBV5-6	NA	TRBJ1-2	CASTLTGPAYGYTF	TGTGCCAGCACCTTAACTGGGCCAGCCTATGGCTACACCTTC
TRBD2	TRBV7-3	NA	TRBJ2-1	CASSLTRTSEYNEQFF	TGTGCCAGCAGCTTAACGCGGACTAGCGAATACAATGAGCAGTTCTTC
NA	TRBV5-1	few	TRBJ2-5	CASSFSGDQETQYF	TGCGCCAGCAGCTTTTCAGGGGACCAAGAGACCCAGTACTTC
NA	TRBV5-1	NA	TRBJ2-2	CASSLVGGLPGELFF	TGCGCCAGCAGCTTGGTCGGGGGCCTCCCCGGGGAGCTGTTTTTT
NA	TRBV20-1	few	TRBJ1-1	CSARDITREEDTEAFF	TGCAGTGCTAGAGATATAACCCGGGAGGAGGACACTGAAGCTTTCTTT
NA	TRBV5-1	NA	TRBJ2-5	CASSVSRETQYF	TGCGCCAGCAGCGTCTCCCGGGAGACCCAGTACTTC
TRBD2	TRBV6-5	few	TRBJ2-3	CASSWGLAGNTDTQYF	TGTGCCAGCAGTTGGGGACTAGCGGGGAACACAGATACGCAGTATTTT
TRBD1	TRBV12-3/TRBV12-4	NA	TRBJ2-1	CASSLNTGGLYNEQFF	TGTGCCAGCAGTCTCAACACAGGGGGTCTCTACAATGAGCAGTTCTTC
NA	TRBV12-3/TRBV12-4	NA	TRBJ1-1	CASREEVEAFF	TGTGCCAGCAGAGAGGAAGTTGAAGCTTTCTTT
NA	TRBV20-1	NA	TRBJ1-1	CSATSWAPAQEAFF	TGCAGTGCTACATCCTGGGCACCCGCGCAGGAGGCTTTCTTT
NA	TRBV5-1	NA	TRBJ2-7	CASSRTGFYEQYF	TGCGCCAGCAGCCGAACAGGGTTCTACGAGCAGTACTTC
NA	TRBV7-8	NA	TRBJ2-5	CASSSLARKTQYF	TGTGCCAGCAGCTCCCTGGCGCGAAAGACCCAGTACTTC
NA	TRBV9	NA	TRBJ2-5	CASSPRTRTETQYF	TGTGCCAGCAGCCCCCGGACACGGACAGAGACCCAGTACTTC
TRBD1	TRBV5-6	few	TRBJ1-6	CASSGMTGNSPLHF	TGTGCCAGCAGCGGAATGACAGGGAATTCACCCCTCCACTTT
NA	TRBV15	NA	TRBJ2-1	CATSRGGGRNYNEQFF	TGTGCCACCAGCAGAGGAGGGGGGCGGAATTACAATGAGCAGTTCTTC
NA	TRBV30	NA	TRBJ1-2	CAWRNGLLPGYTF	TGTGCCTGGAGGAATGGACTCCTTCCGGGCTACACCTTC
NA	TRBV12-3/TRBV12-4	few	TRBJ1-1	CASSLDSVNTEAFF	TGTGCCAGCAGTTTAGACAGCGTGAACACTGAAGCTTTCTTT
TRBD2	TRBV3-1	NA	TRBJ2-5	CASSQDGGGGGLETQYF	TGTGCCAGCAGCCAAGATGGCGGCGGGGGGGGCTTGGAGACCCAGTACTTC
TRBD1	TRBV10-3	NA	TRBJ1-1	CAIRSSTGENTEAFF	TGTGCCATCAGGTCATCGACAGGGGAGAACACTGAAGCTTTCTTT
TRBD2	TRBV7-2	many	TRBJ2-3	CASSRNSGGGTDTQYF	TGTGCCAGCAGCCGAAACAGCGGGGGGGGCACAGATACGCAGTATTTT
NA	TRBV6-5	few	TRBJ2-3	CASKSRPGQHETDTQYF	TGTGCCAGCAAATCCCGGCCGGGTCAGCACGAGACAGATACGCAGTATTTT
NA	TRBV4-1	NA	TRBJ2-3	CASSPHGPGADTQYF	TGCGCCAGCAGCCCCCACGGTCCAGGGGCAGATACGCAGTATTTT
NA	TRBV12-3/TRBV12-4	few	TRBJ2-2	CASTLLGELFF	TGTGCCAGCACCCTCCTAGGGGAGCTGTTTTTT
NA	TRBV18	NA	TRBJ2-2	CASSPQGRATGELFF	TGTGCCAGCTCACCACAGGGAAGGGCCACCGGGGAGCTGTTTTTT